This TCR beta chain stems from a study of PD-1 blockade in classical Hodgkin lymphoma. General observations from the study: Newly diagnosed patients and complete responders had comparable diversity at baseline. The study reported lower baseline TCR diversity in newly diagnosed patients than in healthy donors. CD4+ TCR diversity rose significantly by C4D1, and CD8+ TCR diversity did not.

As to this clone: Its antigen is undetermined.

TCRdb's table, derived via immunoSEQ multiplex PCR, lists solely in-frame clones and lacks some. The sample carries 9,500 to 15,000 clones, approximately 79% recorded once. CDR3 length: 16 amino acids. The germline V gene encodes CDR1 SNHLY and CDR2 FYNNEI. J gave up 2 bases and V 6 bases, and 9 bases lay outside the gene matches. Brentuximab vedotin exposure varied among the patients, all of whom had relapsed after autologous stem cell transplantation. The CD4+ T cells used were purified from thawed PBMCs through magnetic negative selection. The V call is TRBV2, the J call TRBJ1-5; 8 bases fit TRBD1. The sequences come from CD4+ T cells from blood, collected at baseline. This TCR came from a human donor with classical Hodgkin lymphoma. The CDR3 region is CASRIDRGRGNQPQHF. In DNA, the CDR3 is TGTGCCAGCAGAATAGACAGGGGCCGGGGCAATCAGCCCCAGCATTTT. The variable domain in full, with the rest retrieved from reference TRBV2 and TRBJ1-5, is EPEVTQTPSHQVTQMGQEVILRCVPISNHLYFYWYRQILGQKVEFLVSFYNNEISEKSEIFDDQFSVERPDGSNFTLKIRSTKLEDSAMYFCASRIDRGRGNQPQHFGDGTRLSIL.